A single sample is the source of the 13 T cell receptor beta chains below, sequenced in a study of CD8 T cells in Susac syndrome. About 0.45 to 1 ug RNA was reverse transcribed with random hexamers. TCRdb used MiXCR to reprocess the immunoSEQ multiplex PCR reads, holding one entry per CDR3 protein. The sample lists under 95,000 distinct CDR3 sequences, about 94% occurring once. Sequenced sample: CD4+ T cells from PBMCs. The receptors were gathered from a human donor with Susac syndrome.

V is TRBV5-1 and J is TRBJ2-1; 12 nucleotides line up with TRBD2. The CDR3 is 15 residues long. J gave up 7 bases and V 4 bases, and 6 bases lay outside the gene matches. CDR1 is SGHRS, CDR2 YFSETQ, per germline. The CDR3 bases are TGCGCCAGCAGCCTCGGACTAGCGGGGCTTAATGAGCAGTTCTTC. Translating it yields CASSLGLAGLNEQFF.

The rearrangement links TRBV15 to TRBJ2-2; 8 bases align to TRBD1. This CDR3 has 14 amino acids. Germline CDR1 reads LNHNV; CDR2 reads YYDKDF (reference sequence). The V and J ends lost 6 bases and 5 bases, in that order; junction bases with no gene match: 5. The CDR3 sequence: CATRDRVKTGELFF. The CDR3 nucleotides are TGTGCCACCAGGGACAGGGTAAAGACCGGGGAGCTGTTTTTT. Based on the CDR3 plus reference TRBV15 and TRBJ2-2, the full variable domain is DAMVIQNPRYQVTQFGKPVTLSCSQTLNHNVMYWYQQKSSQAPKLLFHYYDKDFNNEADTPDNFQSRRPNTSFCFLDIRSPGLGDTAMYLCATRDRVKTGELFFGEGSRLTVL.

The chain carries TRBV30 and TRBJ2-7; D is perhaps TRBD2 (5 bases). The CDR3 loop spans 11 amino acids. Trimming removed 2 bases at V and 6 bases at J, with 8 bases between. Germline CDR1 reads GTSNPN; CDR2 reads SVGIG (reference sequence). This chain's CDR3 is CAWSSGGEQYF. The CDR3 coding sequence is TGTGCCTGGAGTTCCGGAGGCGAGCAGTACTTC.

The chain uses TRBV19 and TRBJ2-7, with D possibly being TRBD2 (5 bases). From germline, CDR1 is LNHDA and CDR2 SQIVND (reference sequence). The CDR3 has 16 amino acids. V lost 4 bases to trimming and J lost 0 bases, with 16 bases between them. Here the CDR3 reads CASSNGRGPSSYEQYF. In DNA form, the CDR3 reads TGTGCCAGTAGTAACGGCCGGGGTCCTAGCTCCTACGAGCAGTACTTC.

CDR3 in DNA: TGTGCCAGCAGCTTAACTTCGACAGGGCTTTACAATGAGCAGTTCTTC. Encoded protein: CASSLTSTGLYNEQFF. The J gene is TRBJ2-1, the V gene TRBV7-3; 7 nucleotides align to TRBD1. J lost 4 bases, V lost 0 bases, and 6 bases had no gene match. CDR1 and CDR2 (germline): SGHTA, FQGTGA. The CDR3 sequence is 16 residues long.

CDR3 in DNA: TGTGCCTCCGGGACAGGGCCAGATACGCAGTATTTT. Translating it yields CASGTGPDTQYF. The chain has TRBV19 and TRBJ2-3; the match to TRBD1 covers 9 bases. This CDR3 contains 12 residues. With V trimmed by 11 bases and J by 4 bases, 4 bases remained unmatched. Germline CDR1 is LNHDA and CDR2 is SQIVND (reference sequence).

This clonotype was detected only once. The chain employs TRBV20-1 and TRBJ2-3; 11 bases align to TRBD1. Per the germline V gene, CDR1 is DFQATT and CDR2 is SNEGSKA (reference sequence). This CDR3 contains 14 residues. V was pared by 6 bases and J by 6 bases, with 8 bases of the junction left unmatched. CDR3 DNA: TGCAGTGCGATACCGGGACAGGGGGGGGATACGCAGTATTTT. This sequence encodes CSAIPGQGGDTQYF.

The chain uses TRBV27 and TRBJ2-2; D remains ambiguous. V was cut by 5 bases and J by 2 bases, with 9 bases left in between. CDR1 MNHEY and CDR2 SMNVEV come from the germline V gene (reference sequence). The CDR3 extends over 14 amino acids. The CDR3 is CASSPLGNTGELFF. DNA of the CDR3: TGTGCCAGCAGTCCCCTTGGAAACACCGGGGAGCTGTTTTTT.

The rearrangement joins TRBV23-1 to TRBJ1-2, with TRBD1 matching 7 bases. TRBV23-1 is flagged as an ORF with uncertain function. V shed 0 bases, J shed 4 bases, and the junction held 2 bases outside the gene matches. CDR3 length equals 14 residues. The DNA of the CDR3 is TGCGCCAGCAGTCAATCGAACAGGGGCTATGGCTACACCTTC. Protein product: CASSQSNRGYGYTF.

The chain combines TRBV15 with TRBJ1-2; D perhaps matches TRBD1 (5 bases). CDR1 is LNHNV, CDR2 YYDKDF, per germline (reference sequence). This CDR3 region has 15 residues. Deletions cut 0 bases from V and 8 bases from J, with 16 bases between. The CDR3 loop reads CATSRDLTGPPGYTF. The CDR3 DNA sequence: TGTGCCACCAGCAGAGATTTAACAGGCCCCCCGGGCTACACCTTC.

This clonotype was observed a single time. This chain connects TRBV3-1 to TRBJ2-7; D perhaps matches TRBD1 (5 bases). CDR3 length: 14 residues. V lost 1 base and J lost 5, with 12 bases in between. Per the germline V gene, CDR1 is LGHDT and CDR2 is YNNKEL (reference sequence). CDR3 in amino acids: CASSQVSTGNEQYF. The CDR3 DNA is TGTGCCAGCAGCCAAGTGTCCACAGGCAACGAGCAGTACTTC.

This chain uses TRBV5-1 with TRBJ2-4; TRBD1 matches 8 bases. Germline CDR1 SGHRS, CDR2 YFSETQ. This CDR3 comprises 14 residues. V shed 3 bases, J shed 9 bases, and the junction held 8 bases outside the gene matches. CDR3 protein: CASSSRDRPGIQYF. In DNA form, the CDR3 reads TGCGCCAGCAGCTCCCGGGACAGGCCTGGCATTCAGTACTTC.

The J gene is TRBJ2-3, the V gene TRBV15; D is uncertain. The CDR3 totals 15 residues. Germline values: CDR1 LNHNV, CDR2 YYDKDF (reference sequence). Trimming stripped 0 bases from V and 0 bases from J, with 7 bases between. CDR3 bases: TGTGCCACCAGCAGAGACGGTCTCAGCACAGATACGCAGTATTTT. It is translated as CATSRDGLSTDTQYF.